These 24 T cell receptor beta chains were all obtained from the same sample, sequenced in a study of patients and donors after allogeneic stem cell transplantation. A single record per CDR3 protein comes from TCRdb applying MiXCR to the RT-PCR reads. The repertoire consists of over 400,000 distinct CDR3 sequences, with 16% occurring once and the leading ten covering just over 7%. The source material was blood, either unsorted or a sorted T cell fraction (not recorded which). These receptors were obtained from a human donor who was either an allogeneic HSCT recipient or a stem cell or donor lymphocyte infusion donor (not recorded which). It is not recorded whose cells these are; they may come from a transplant donor.

Only a few counts were recorded for this clonotype. The chain recombines TRBV6-5 with TRBJ2-7; no clear D. The V gene lost 2 bases and the J gene lost 9 bases, with 14 bases spanning the gap. The CDR3 has 13 residues. CDR1 and CDR2 (germline): MNHEY, SVGAGI. The CDR3 is CASSYGPDVAQYF. In DNA, the CDR3 is TGTGCCAGCAGTTACGGCCCAGACGTAGCGCAGTACTTC.

In its sample, this clonotype was seen a few times. The chain joins TRBV10-3 to TRBJ2-7; 9 bases are a match to TRBD2. With 4 bases clipped from V and 6 bases from J, the junction kept 7 bases outside the gene matches. The CDR3 has 14 residues. Germline loops: CDR1 ENHRY, CDR2 SYGVKD. CDR3 sequence reads: CAISGTSAGGEQYF. In DNA form, the CDR3 reads TGTGCCATCAGTGGGACCTCAGCGGGAGGCGAGCAGTACTTC.

This clonotype was found a few times. The chain employs TRBV7-6 and TRBJ1-3, with TRBD1 identical over 9 bases. The CDR3 sequence is 16 residues long. J was trimmed by 3 bases and V by 5 bases; bases with no gene match: 8. Germline lookup yields CDR1 SGHVS and CDR2 FNYEAQ. The CDR3 DNA follows: TGTGCCAGCAGCGTGGGGACAGGGACTAGTGGAAACACCATATATTTT. Amino acid sequence: CASSVGTGTSGNTIYF.

This clonotype occurred a few times. The rearrangement uses TRBV20-1 and TRBJ1-5, with TRBD1 matching over 9 bases. The germline V gene encodes CDR1 DFQATT and CDR2 SNEGSKA (reference sequence). The V and J ends lost 0 bases and 3 bases, in that order; junction bases with no gene match: 9. The CDR3 is made up of 17 amino acids. The CDR3: CSARDPNRGLSNQPQHF. CDR3 DNA sequence: TGCAGTGCTAGAGACCCCAACAGGGGGCTCTCCAATCAGCCCCAGCATTTT.

V usage is TRBV24-1 and J usage is TRBJ2-7; the match to TRBD1 covers 9 bases. CDR3 length equals 15 residues. CDR1 is KGHDR, CDR2 SFDVKD, per germline. J gave up 3 bases and V 7 bases, and 9 bases lay outside the gene matches. This chain's CDR3 is CATSGVDRGFYEQYF. The DNA of the CDR3 is TGTGCCACCAGCGGGGTGGACAGGGGATTCTACGAGCAGTACTTC.

Only a few counts were recorded for this clonotype. V and J are TRBV11-1 and TRBJ1-1; the match to TRBD1 covers 11 bases. CDR1 and CDR2 from the germline V gene are SGHAT and FQDESV (reference sequence). The CDR3 sequence is 20 residues long. After removal of 1 base from V and 0 bases from J, the junction contained 13 bases not matched to a gene. The CDR3 is CASSLGRTGGAGRMNTEAFF. CDR3 coding DNA: TGTGCCAGCAGCTTAGGGAGGACAGGGGGCGCGGGTCGCATGAACACTGAAGCTTTCTTT.

This clonotype was picked up a small number of times. The V gene is TRBV5-5, the J gene TRBJ1-1; the D is unclear. V was shortened by 2 bases and J by 0 bases, with 11 bases between the two germline ends. In germline, CDR1 is SGHKS, CDR2 YYEKEE (reference sequence). The CDR3 spans 15 residues. The CDR3 is CASSFRAQMNTEAFF. The CDR3 coding sequence is TGTGCCAGCAGCTTTCGGGCCCAAATGAACACTGAAGCTTTCTTT.

The chain couples TRBV6-1 to TRBJ1-2; D ambiguous. Germline V CDR1 and CDR2: MNHNS, SASEGT. Trimming left V 7 bases short and J 4 bases short, with 16 bases between. This CDR3 is built from 14 residues. CDR3 sequence (DNA): TGTGCCAGCAACGAAGTCACCAACCCCTATGGCTACACCTTC. This codes for CASNEVTNPYGYTF.

This clonotype was seen a handful of times. The gene calls are TRBV5-1 and TRBJ2-7, with 8 nucleotides matching TRBD2. There are 18 residues in the CDR3. The germline gives CDR1 SGHRS, CDR2 YFSETQ. The V gene end was trimmed by 0 bases and the J gene end by 0 bases; junction bases not matched to a gene: 11. In nucleotides, the CDR3 is TGCGCCAGCAGCTTGGAGGGTCCGGGACTAGGGACCTCCTACGAGCAGTACTTC. It is translated as CASSLEGPGLGTSYEQYF.

This clonotype was detected many times. The chain has TRBV12-3 or TRBV12-4 and TRBJ2-3; TRBD1 matches 10 bases. This CDR3 region has 15 residues. V dropped 8 bases and J dropped 7; count of bases not matched to a gene: 12. In DNA form, the CDR3 reads TGTGCCAGCGGCTTCGGAGACAGGGGGCTTTATACGCAGTATTTT. Residues: CASGFGDRGLYTQYF.

In its sample, this clonotype was seen a few times. This sequence joins TRBV5-5 and TRBJ2-3; 7 nucleotides line up with TRBD2. CDR1 SGHKS and CDR2 YYEKEE come from the germline V gene (reference sequence). V lost 4 bases and J lost 4; bases outside the gene matches: 15. There are 17 residues in the CDR3. In DNA form, the CDR3 reads TGTGCCAGCAGCGGATACCGGGAGGTAGCCCCGCCAGATACGCAGTATTTT. Translated: CASSGYREVAPPDTQYF.

This clonotype was counted between two and nine times. As DNA, the CDR3 is TGTGCCAGCAGCTTAGATGTAGGAGTGCAGTACTTC. Amino acids: CASSLDVGVQYF. The chain links TRBV11-2 to TRBJ2-7; D gene ambiguous. Trimming shortened V by 0 bases and J by 9 bases, and 9 bases separated the two germline ends. The germline CDR1 and CDR2 sequences are SGHAT and FQNNGV. The CDR3 runs 12 residues.

This clonotype occurred a few times. The chain employs TRBV27 and TRBJ2-3; 8 positions agree with TRBD2. J lost 2 bases, V lost 6 bases, and 10 bases had no gene match. This CDR3 contains 16 residues. The V gene's germline CDR1 is MNHEY and CDR2 SMNVEV (reference sequence). CDR3 nucleotide sequence: TGTGCCAGCAGAGAGGCGGGACTAGACTTCACAGATACGCAGTATTTT. Its translation is CASREAGLDFTDTQYF.

This clonotype was counted a few times. V is TRBV4-1 and J is TRBJ1-4, with TRBD1 matching 8 bases. The CDR3 runs 17 residues. The V gene's germline CDR1 is MGHRA and CDR2 YSYEKL. J was trimmed by 5 bases and V by 1 base; bases with no gene match: 9. CDR3 region: CASSQVGGTGGNEKLFF. The DNA for the CDR3 is TGCGCCAGCAGCCAAGTTGGAGGGACAGGAGGGAATGAAAAACTGTTTTTT.

This clonotype turned up a few times. The chain links TRBV6-5 to TRBJ2-1; weak D call: TRBD2 (6 bases). Germline assignment: CDR1 MNHEY and CDR2 SVGAGI. The CDR3 is 15 residues long. Trimming cost V 4 bases and J 3 bases, with 13 bases left between them. CDR3 region: CASSSTLSGYNEQFF. CDR3 in DNA: TGTGCCAGCAGTTCGACCCTTAGCGGCTACAATGAGCAGTTCTTC.

The chain carries TRBV12-3 or TRBV12-4 and TRBJ2-1; 8 bases line up with TRBD2. The CDR3 loop spans 14 amino acids. Unmatched junction bases numbered 6, after V lost 3 bases and J lost 8 bases. The CDR3 nucleotides are TGTGCCAGCAGTTTTGCTAGCGGGCGGGATGAGCAGTTCTTC. Translation gives CASSFASGRDEQFF.

The chain combines TRBV10-3 with TRBJ2-2; possible D gene TRBD1, 6 bases. Germline loops: CDR1 ENHRY, CDR2 SYGVKD. Trimming took 4 bases from V and 5 from J, leaving 20 bases between them. The CDR3 loop spans 17 amino acids. The CDR3 DNA follows: TGTGCCATCAGTGCCCCGGACAGCCGACTCCGGACCGGGGAGCTGTTTTTT. This encodes CAISAPDSRLRTGELFF.

The genes are TRBV20-1 and TRBJ2-1; D is ambiguous. Trimming took off 0 bases at V and 4 bases at J, with 13 bases between the two ends. The CDR3 runs to 15 residues. Germline lookup yields CDR1 DFQATT and CDR2 SNEGSKA (reference sequence). CDR3 sequence: CSARDRVALYNEQFF. DNA for the CDR3: TGCAGTGCTAGAGATAGGGTAGCCCTTTACAATGAGCAGTTCTTC.

This clonotype was recorded at least ten times. The CDR3 protein is CASTPSGRGGYTF. The CDR3 DNA follows: TGTGCCAGCACCCCCTCGGGTAGAGGTGGCTACACCTTC. The V and J genes are TRBV12-3 or TRBV12-4 and TRBJ1-2; D uncertain. V lost 7 bases and J 7 bases, leaving 16 bases between the germline ends. The CDR3 is made up of 13 amino acids.

Remarks on this clonotype: An end of the junction differs from the germline gene, which may be a read error. This chain joins TRBV12-3 or TRBV12-4 and TRBJ1-2, with D possibly matching TRBD1 (6 bases). The CDR3 consists of 13 residues. This CDR3 is CDSSRGTNYGYTF. The CDR3 DNA sequence: TGTGACAGCAGTCGTGGGACAAACTATGGCTACACCTTC.

This clonotype was detected a few times. V usage is TRBV7-9 and J usage is TRBJ2-5; D remains ambiguous. Between the trimmed V and J ends, which lost 8 bases and 4 bases, there was a span of 8 bases. The germline CDR1 and CDR2 sequences are SEHNR and FQNEAQ (reference sequence). The CDR3 contains 11 residues. This chain's CDR3 is CASEERETQYF. DNA of the CDR3: TGTGCCAGCGAAGAGAGAGAGACCCAGTACTTC. Full variable domain (rest looked up from reference TRBV7-9 and TRBJ2-5): DTGVSQNPRHKITKRGQNVTFRCDPISEHNRLYWYRQTLGQGPEFLTYFQNEAQLEKSRLLSDRFSAERPKGSFSTLEIQRTEQGDSAMYLCASEERETQYFGPGTRLLVL.

The chain has TRBV7-2 and TRBJ1-5; no definite D call. The V end was cut by 2 bases, the J end by 8 bases, with 10 bases between. CDR1 SGHTA and CDR2 FQGNSA come from the germline V gene. The CDR3 runs 13 residues. For the CDR3, the DNA is TGTGCCAGCAGCTTATCTTTGGTTGAGCCCCAGCATTTT. Amino acids: CASSLSLVEPQHF.

This clonotype occurred once. The chain recombines TRBV5-1 with TRBJ2-3, with 10 bases matching TRBD2. The CDR3 runs to 15 residues. Germline V CDR1 and CDR2: SGHRS, YFSETQ. Unmatched junction bases numbered 6, after V lost 4 bases and J lost 4 bases. The CDR3 coding sequence is TGCGCCAGCAGCAACAGCGGGAGGGGCGCAGATACGCAGTATTTT. Protein: CASSNSGRGADTQYF.

This chain uses TRBV19 with TRBJ2-3, with a tentative D call TRBD2 (5 bases). Germline V gives CDR1 LNHDA, CDR2 SQIVND (reference sequence). The V and J ends lost 6 bases and 10 bases respectively, with 23 bases between them. The CDR3 spans 15 residues. The CDR3 sequence is CASSLGRLTTQAQYF. The CDR3 bases are TGTGCCAGTAGCCTGGGAAGGCTGACTACTCAGGCGCAGTATTTT.